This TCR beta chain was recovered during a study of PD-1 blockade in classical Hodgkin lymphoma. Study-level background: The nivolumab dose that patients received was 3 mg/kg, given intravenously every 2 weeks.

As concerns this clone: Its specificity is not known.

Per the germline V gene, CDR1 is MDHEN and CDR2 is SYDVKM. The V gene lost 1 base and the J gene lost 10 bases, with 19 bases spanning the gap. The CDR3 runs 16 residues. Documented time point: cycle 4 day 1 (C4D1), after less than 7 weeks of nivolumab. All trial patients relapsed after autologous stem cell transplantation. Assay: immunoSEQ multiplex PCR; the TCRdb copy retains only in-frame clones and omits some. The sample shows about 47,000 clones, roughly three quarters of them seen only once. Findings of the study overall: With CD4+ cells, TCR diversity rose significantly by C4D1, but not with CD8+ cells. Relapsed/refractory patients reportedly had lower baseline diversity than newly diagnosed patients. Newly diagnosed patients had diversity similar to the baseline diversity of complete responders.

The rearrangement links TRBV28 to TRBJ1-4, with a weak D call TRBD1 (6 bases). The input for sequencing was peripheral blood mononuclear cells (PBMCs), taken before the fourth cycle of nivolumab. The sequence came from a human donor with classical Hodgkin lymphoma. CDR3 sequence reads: CASSLSRGGRGGKLFF. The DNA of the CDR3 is TGTGCCAGCAGTTTATCCCGGGGTGGCAGGGGAGGAAAACTGTTTTTT.